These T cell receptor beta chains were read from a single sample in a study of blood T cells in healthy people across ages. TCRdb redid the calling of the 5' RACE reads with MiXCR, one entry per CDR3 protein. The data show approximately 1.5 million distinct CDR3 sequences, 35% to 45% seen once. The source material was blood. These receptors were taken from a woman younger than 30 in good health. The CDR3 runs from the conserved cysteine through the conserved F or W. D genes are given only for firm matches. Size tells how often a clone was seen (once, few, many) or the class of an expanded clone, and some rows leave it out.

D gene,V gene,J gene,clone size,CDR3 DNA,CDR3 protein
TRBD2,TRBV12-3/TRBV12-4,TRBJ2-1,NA,TGTGCCAGCAGTCCGTCACTAGCGGGGGGGCACAATGAGCAGTTCTTC,CASSPSLAGGHNEQFF
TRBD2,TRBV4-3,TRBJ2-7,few,TGCGCCAGCAGCCAAAGCGGGAGGTCCGAGCAGTACTTC,CASSQSGRSEQYF
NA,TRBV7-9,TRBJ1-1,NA,TGTGCCAGCAGCTTATTCGACGGGAACACTGAAGCTTTCTTT,CASSLFDGNTEAFF
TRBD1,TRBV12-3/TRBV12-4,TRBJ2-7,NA,TGTGCCAGCACCCTTGGACAGGGGAGCTCCTACGAGCAGTACTTC,CASTLGQGSSYEQYF
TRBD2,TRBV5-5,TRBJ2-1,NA,TGTGCCAGCAGCTTGGGGACTAGCGGGAGGGGGTACAATGAGCAGTTCTTC,CASSLGTSGRGYNEQFF
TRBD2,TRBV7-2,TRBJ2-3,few,TGTGCCAGCAGCTTATCCCGGGGGGTTGAAGATACGCAGTATTTT,CASSLSRGVEDTQYF
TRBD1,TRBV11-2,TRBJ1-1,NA,TGTGCCAGCAGCTGGGGGGCAGGGGGGAACACTGAAGCTTTCTTT,CASSWGAGGNTEAFF
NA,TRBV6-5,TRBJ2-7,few,TGTGCCAGCAGCCGGGGGCTGCGCGAGCAGTACTTC,CASSRGLREQYF
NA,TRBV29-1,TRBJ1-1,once,TGCAGCGCTGGGCGGGGCGCGGGCACTGAAGCTTTCTTT,CSAGRGAGTEAFF
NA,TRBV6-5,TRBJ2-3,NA,TGTGCCAGCAGTCAGCAACTACACACAGATACGCAGTATTTT,CASSQQLHTDTQYF
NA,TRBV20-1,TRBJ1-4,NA,TGCAGTGCTAGAGATCTTGGGCAGGGGATTGAAAAACTGTTTTTT,CSARDLGQGIEKLFF
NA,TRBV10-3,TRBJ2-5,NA,TGTGCCACCGTGAGTGGGGAGACCCAGTACTTC,CATVSGETQYF
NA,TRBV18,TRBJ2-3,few,TGTGCCAGCTCACCATTAGTGTCTAGCACAGATACGCAGTATTTT,CASSPLVSSTDTQYF
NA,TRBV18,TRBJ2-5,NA,TGTGCCAGCTCACAGACACCTCTGGAGACCCAGTACTTC,CASSQTPLETQYF
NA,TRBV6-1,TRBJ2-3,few,TGTGCCAGCCGATCGAATATCATCACAGATACGCAGTATTTT,CASRSNIITDTQYF
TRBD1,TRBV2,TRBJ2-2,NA,TGTGCCAGCAGTGAAACCGACAGGGGGTACACCGGGGAGCTGTTTTTT,CASSETDRGYTGELFF
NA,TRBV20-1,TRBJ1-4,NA,TGCAGTGCTAGATACACCAATGAAAAACTGTTTTTT,CSARYTNEKLFF
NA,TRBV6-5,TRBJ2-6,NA,TGTGCCAGCAGTTACTCCGGCCAGTCTCAAGCCCTTTCTGGGGCCAGCGTCCTGACTTTC,CASSYSGQSQALSGASVLTF
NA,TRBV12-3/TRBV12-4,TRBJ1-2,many,TGTGCCAGCAGCTTAACAGGGGGCTACACCTTC,CASSLTGGYTF
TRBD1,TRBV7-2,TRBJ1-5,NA,TGTGCCAGCAGCTTACCCCCATACAGGGGAGATGGCAATCAGCCCCAGCATTTT,CASSLPPYRGDGNQPQHF
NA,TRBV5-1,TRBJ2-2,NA,TGCGCCAGCAGCGCGAGCTGGTTTAGGACCGGGGAGCTGTTTTTT,CASSASWFRTGELFF
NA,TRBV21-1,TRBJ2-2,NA,TGTGCCAGCAGCAGATCGGCTAGCGGGAGTAGGGGAGCCGGGGAGCTGTTTTTT,CASSRSASGSRGAGELFF
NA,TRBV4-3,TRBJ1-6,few,TGCGCCAGCAGCCAAGATCGGGCTAATTCACCCCTCCACTTT,CASSQDRANSPLHF
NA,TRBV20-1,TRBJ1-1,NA,TGCAGTGCTAGAGATCCCAGGGCGGATCTCACTGAAGCTTTCTTT,CSARDPRADLTEAFF
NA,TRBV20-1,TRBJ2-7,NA,TGCAGTGCTAGACGGACAGCTAACTTCTACGAGCAGTACTTC,CSARRTANFYEQYF
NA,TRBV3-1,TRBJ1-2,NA,TGTGCCAGCAGCATCGGGAGTTTCGGCTACACCTTC,CASSIGSFGYTF
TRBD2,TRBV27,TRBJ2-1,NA,TGTGCCAGCAGTTCGCCGGGACTAGCCTACGAGCAGTTCTTC,CASSSPGLAYEQFF
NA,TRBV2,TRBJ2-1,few,TGTGCCAGCAGTGTATCACAGTTAGGCAATGAGCAGTTCTTC,CASSVSQLGNEQFF
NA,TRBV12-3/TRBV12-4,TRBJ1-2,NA,TGTGCCAGCAGTGCGGAGCTTGAGTTACCTTATAGCTACACCTTC,CASSAELELPYSYTF
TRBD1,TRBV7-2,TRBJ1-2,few,TGTGCCAGCAGCCGAACATCCAGGACAGGGTATAGTGTCTACACCTTC,CASSRTSRTGYSVYTF
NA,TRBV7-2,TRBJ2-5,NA,TGTGCCAGCAGCTTATCAGGGGCCGGGTTGAAAGAGACCCAGTACTTC,CASSLSGAGLKETQYF
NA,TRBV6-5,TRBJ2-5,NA,TGTGCCAGCAGTTACTCGGGAGAAGCCAATGAGCAGTACTTC,CASSYSGEANEQYF
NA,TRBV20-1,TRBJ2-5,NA,TGCAGTGCTAGGGTCAGGCCGTACCAAGAGACCCAGTACTTC,CSARVRPYQETQYF
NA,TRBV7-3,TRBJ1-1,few,TGTGCCAGCAGCCACGGGAACGCGGATATCACTGAAGCTTTCTTT,CASSHGNADITEAFF
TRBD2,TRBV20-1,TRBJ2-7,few,TGCAGTGCTACCCCCGGGGGAGGGTTCAATGAGCAGTACTTC,CSATPGGGFNEQYF
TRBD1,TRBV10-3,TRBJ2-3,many,TGTGCCATCAGCCCAGACAGGGGCCGCACAGATACGCAGTATTTT,CAISPDRGRTDTQYF
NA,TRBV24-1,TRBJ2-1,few,TGTGCCACCAGTGATTTAGACATGACTTACAATGAGCAGTTCTTC,CATSDLDMTYNEQFF
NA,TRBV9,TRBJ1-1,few,TGTGCCAGCAGCGTAGGGTCGACGATGAACACTGAAGCTTTCTTT,CASSVGSTMNTEAFF
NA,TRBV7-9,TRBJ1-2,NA,TGTGCCAGCAGCCATGGGTGGGATAACTATGGCTACACCTTC,CASSHGWDNYGYTF
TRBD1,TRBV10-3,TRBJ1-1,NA,TGTGCCATAGGGACAGGTCTAGGGTCTGAAGCTTTCTTT,CAIGTGLGSEAFF
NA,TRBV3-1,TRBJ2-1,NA,TGTGCCAGCAGCCGCACCGGGACAAAGACTTACAATGAGCAGTTCTTC,CASSRTGTKTYNEQFF
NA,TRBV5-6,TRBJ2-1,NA,TGTGCCAGCAGCCTGTTGTCCTTCTCCTACAATGAGCAGTTCTTC,CASSLLSFSYNEQFF
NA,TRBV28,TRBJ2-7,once,TGTGCCAGCGGGGGGAGGTTACAGGCATCCAGGGAGCAGTACTTC,CASGGRLQASREQYF